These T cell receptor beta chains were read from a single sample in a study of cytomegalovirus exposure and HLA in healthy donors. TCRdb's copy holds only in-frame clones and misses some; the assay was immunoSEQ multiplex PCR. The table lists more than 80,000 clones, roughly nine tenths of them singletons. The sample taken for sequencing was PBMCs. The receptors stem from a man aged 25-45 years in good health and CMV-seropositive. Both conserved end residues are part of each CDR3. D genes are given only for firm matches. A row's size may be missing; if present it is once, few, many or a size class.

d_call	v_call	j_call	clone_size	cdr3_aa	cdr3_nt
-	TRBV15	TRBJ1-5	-	CATSKGQSNQPQHF	TGTGCCACCAGCAAAGGACAGAGCAATCAGCCCCAGCATTTT
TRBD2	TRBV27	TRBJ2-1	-	CASRTIAGGQGGEQFF	TGTGCCAGCAGAACTATAGCGGGAGGGCAGGGGGGTGAGCAGTTCTTC
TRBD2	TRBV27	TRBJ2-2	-	CASGSSGSGAGELFF	TGTGCCAGCGGTTCTAGCGGGAGCGGGGCCGGGGAGCTGTTTTTT
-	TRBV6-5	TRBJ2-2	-	CASRRERVSAGELFF	TGTGCCAGCAGGAGGGAAAGGGTGAGCGCCGGGGAGCTGTTTTTT
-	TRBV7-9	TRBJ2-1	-	CASTPASRPYASSYNEQFF	TGTGCCAGCACCCCCGCTAGCCGCCCTTACGCTAGCTCCTACAATGAGCAGTTCTTC
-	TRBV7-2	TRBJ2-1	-	CASSLAKLRYNNEQFF	TGTGCCAGCAGCTTAGCCAAATTGCGGTATAACAATGAGCAGTTCTTC
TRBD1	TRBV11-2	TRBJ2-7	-	CASRHYRGWAYEQYF	TGTGCCAGCAGGCATTACAGGGGGTGGGCCTACGAGCAGTACTTC
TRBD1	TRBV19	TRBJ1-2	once	CASSIDSRTGKDYGYTF	TGTGCCAGTAGTATAGACAGTCGGACAGGGAAGGACTATGGCTACACCTTC
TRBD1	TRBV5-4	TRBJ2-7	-	CASSRGQGKYEQYF	TGTGCCAGCAGCAGGGGACAGGGGAAGTACGAGCAGTACTTC
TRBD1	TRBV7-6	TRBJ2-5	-	CASSLRDRQETQYF	TGTGCCAGCAGCCTCCGGGACAGACAAGAGACCCAGTACTTC
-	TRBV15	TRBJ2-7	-	CATSRDPGTYEQYF	TGTGCCACCAGCAGAGACCCGGGGACCTACGAGCAGTACTTC
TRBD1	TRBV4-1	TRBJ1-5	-	CASSHLDRGRAQPQHF	TGCGCCAGCAGCCACCTCGACAGGGGTCGTGCTCAGCCCCAGCATTTT
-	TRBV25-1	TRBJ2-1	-	CASKSAGAAYNEQFF	TGTGCCAGCAAATCTGCGGGGGCTGCCTACAATGAGCAGTTCTTC
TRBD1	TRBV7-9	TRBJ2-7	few	CASSFDRAISYEQYF	TGTGCCAGCAGCTTCGACAGGGCCATTTCCTACGAGCAGTACTTC
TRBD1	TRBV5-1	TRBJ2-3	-	CASSRDRGLPDTQYF	TGCGCCAGCAGCCGGGACAGGGGGTTGCCAGATACGCAGTATTTT
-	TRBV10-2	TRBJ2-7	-	CASSEGGRQAEQYF	TGCGCCAGCAGTGAGGGGGGTAGACAGGCCGAGCAGTACTTC
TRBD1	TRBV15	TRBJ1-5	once	CATSSGTGVNGQPQHF	TGTGCCACCAGCTCCGGGACAGGGGTAAATGGTCAGCCCCAGCATTTT
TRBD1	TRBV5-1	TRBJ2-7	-	CASSTTGGSPGEQYF	TGCGCCAGCAGCACAACAGGGGGCAGCCCCGGGGAGCAGTACTTC
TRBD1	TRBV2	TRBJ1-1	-	CASSPRQGATEAFF	TGTGCCAGCAGTCCACGCCAGGGGGCTACTGAAGCTTTCTTT
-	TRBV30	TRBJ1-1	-	CAWSDPNRRNTEAFF	TGTGCCTGGAGTGATCCAAACAGGAGGAACACTGAAGCTTTCTTT
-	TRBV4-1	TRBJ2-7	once	CASSQSQESYEQYF	TGCGCCAGCAGCCAAAGCCAAGAATCCTACGAGCAGTACTTC
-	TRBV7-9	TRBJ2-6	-	CASSLDPFSGANVLTF	TGTGCCAGCAGCTTAGATCCATTCTCTGGGGCCAACGTCCTGACTTTC
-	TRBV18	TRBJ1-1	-	CASSPGQNTEAFF	TGTGCCAGCTCACCAGGACAGAACACTGAAGCTTTCTTT
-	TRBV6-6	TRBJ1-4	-	CASSSSIRGTNEKLFF	TGTGCCAGCAGTTCCTCGATCAGGGGCACTAATGAAAAACTGTTTTTT
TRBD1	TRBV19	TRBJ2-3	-	CASSKTGAADTQYF	TGTGCCAGTAGTAAAACAGGGGCGGCAGATACGCAGTATTTT
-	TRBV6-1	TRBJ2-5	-	CASRRTVEETQYF	TGTGCCAGCAGGAGGACAGTCGAGGAGACCCAGTACTTC
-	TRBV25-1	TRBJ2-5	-	CASSAGETQYF	TGTGCCAGCAGTGCCGGAGAGACCCAGTACTTC
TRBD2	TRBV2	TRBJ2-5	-	CASSGGTSGSQETQYF	TGTGCCAGCAGCGGAGGGACTAGCGGGAGTCAAGAGACCCAGTACTTC
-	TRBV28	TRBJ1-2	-	CASSPLQGLGYGYTF	TGTGCCAGCAGTCCACTACAGGGTTTAGGCTATGGCTACACCTTC
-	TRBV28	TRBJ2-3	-	CASSSAGRSTDTQYF	TGTGCCAGCAGTTCTGCGGGGCGGTCCACAGATACGCAGTATTTT
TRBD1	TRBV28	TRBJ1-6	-	CASIPGQGGSPLHF	TGTGCCAGCATCCCGGGACAGGGCGGTTCACCCCTCCACTTT
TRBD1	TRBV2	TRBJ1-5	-	CASNRDRAGNQPQHF	TGTGCCAGCAATAGGGACAGGGCAGGGAATCAGCCCCAGCATTTT
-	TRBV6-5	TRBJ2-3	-	CASSYSLGGPNTQYF	TGTGCCAGCAGTTACTCGCTGGGGGGGCCGAATACGCAGTATTTT
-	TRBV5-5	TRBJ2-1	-	CASSLVSGSISYNEQFF	TGTGCCAGCAGCTTGGTGTCAGGATCTATCTCCTACAATGAGCAGTTCTTC
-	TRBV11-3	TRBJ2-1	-	CASSGGGVGNEQFF	TGTGCCAGCAGCGGGGGGGGCGTCGGAAATGAGCAGTTCTTC
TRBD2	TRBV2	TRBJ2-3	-	CASSEAAGLAVVGTDTQYF	TGTGCCAGCAGTGAAGCCGCGGGCCTAGCGGTTGTAGGGACAGATACGCAGTATTTT
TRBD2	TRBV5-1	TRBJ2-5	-	CASSLMASGQETQYF	TGCGCCAGCAGCTTGATGGCTAGCGGGCAAGAGACCCAGTACTTC